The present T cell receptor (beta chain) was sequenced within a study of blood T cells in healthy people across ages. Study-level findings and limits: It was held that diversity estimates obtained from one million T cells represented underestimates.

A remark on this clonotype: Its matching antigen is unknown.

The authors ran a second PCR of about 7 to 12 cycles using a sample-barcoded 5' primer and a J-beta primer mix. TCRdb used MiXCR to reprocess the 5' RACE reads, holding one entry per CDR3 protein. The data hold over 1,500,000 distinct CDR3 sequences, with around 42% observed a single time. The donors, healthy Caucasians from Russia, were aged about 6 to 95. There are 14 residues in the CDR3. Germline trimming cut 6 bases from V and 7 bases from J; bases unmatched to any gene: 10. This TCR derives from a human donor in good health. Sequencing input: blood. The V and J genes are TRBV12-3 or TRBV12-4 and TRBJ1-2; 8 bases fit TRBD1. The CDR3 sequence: CASRQTGELRGYTF. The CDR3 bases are TGTGCCAGCAGACAGACAGGGGAATTACGTGGCTACACCTTC.